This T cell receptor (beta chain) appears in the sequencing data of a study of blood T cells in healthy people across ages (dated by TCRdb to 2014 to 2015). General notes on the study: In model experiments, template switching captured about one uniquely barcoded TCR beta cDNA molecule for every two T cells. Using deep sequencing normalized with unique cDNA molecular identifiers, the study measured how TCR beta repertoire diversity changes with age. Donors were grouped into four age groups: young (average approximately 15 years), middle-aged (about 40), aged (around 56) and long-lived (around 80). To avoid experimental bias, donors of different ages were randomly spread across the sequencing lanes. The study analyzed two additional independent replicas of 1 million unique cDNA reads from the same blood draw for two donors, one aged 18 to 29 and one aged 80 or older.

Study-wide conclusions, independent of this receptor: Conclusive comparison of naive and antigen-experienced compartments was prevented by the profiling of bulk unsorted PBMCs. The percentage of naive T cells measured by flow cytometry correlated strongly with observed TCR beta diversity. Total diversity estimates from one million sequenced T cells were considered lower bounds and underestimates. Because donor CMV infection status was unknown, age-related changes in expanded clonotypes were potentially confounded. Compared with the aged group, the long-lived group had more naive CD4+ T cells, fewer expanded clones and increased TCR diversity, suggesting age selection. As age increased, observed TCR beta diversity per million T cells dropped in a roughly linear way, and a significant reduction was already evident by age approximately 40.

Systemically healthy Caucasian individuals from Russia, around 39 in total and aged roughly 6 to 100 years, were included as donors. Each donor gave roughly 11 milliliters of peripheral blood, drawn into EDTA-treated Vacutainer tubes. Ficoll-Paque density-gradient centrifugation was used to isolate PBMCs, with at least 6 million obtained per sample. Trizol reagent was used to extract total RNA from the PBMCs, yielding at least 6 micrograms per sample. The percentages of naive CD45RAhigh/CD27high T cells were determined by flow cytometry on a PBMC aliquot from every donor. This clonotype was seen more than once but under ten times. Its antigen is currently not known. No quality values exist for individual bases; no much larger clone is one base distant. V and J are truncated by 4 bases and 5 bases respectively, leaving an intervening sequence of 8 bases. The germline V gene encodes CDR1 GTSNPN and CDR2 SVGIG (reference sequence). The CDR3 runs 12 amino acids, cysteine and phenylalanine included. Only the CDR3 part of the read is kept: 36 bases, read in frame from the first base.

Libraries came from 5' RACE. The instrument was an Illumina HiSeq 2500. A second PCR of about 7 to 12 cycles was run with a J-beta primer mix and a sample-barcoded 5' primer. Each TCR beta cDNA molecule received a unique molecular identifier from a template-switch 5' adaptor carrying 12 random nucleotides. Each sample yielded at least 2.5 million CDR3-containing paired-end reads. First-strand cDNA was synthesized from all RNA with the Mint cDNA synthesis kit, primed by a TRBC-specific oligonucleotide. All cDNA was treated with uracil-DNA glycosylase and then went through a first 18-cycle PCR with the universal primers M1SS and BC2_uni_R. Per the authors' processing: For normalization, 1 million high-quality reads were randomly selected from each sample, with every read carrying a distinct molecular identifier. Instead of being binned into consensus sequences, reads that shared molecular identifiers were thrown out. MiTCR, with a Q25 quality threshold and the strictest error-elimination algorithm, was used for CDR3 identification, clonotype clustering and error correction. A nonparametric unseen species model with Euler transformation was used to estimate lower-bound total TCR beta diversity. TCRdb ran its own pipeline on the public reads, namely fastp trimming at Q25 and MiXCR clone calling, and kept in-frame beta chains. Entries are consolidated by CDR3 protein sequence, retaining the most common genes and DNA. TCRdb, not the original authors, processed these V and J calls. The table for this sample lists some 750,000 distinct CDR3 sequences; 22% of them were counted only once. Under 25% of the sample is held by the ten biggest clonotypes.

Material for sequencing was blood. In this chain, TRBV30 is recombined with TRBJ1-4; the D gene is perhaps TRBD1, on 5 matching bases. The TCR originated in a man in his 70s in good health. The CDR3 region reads CAWTGQNEKLFF. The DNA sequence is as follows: TGTGCCTGGACAGGACAAAATGAAAAACTGTTTTTT.